This T cell receptor beta chain comes out of a study of cytomegalovirus exposure and HLA in healthy donors. Study observations and caveats: Most TCR beta V segments were productive about 87% or about 30% of the time in an earlier analysis. For TCR beta chains, V- and J-gene trimming was later linked to a missense DCLRE1C variant.

Germline CDR1 and CDR2: SSHAT and FNYEAQ (reference sequence). The CDR3 has 13 amino acids. To note about this clone: Antigen specificity is unknown. Sequence at one end of the junction differs from germline and may be a read error.

With 60 Vbeta and 13 Jbeta primers, the PCR was carried out. Data came from immunoSEQ multiplex PCR; TCRdb stores just in-frame clones and leaves some out. Of some 95,000 clones in the sample, about 70% were seen once. The chain has TRBV7-7 and TRBJ1-6; D gene uncertain. The clonotype originates from a man under 40 in good health and CMV-seronegative. The sequenced sample consisted of PBMCs. CDR3 nucleotide sequence: TGTGCTAGCAGCTTAGGTCTCAATTCACCCCTCCACTTT. Its translation is CASSLGLNSPLHF.